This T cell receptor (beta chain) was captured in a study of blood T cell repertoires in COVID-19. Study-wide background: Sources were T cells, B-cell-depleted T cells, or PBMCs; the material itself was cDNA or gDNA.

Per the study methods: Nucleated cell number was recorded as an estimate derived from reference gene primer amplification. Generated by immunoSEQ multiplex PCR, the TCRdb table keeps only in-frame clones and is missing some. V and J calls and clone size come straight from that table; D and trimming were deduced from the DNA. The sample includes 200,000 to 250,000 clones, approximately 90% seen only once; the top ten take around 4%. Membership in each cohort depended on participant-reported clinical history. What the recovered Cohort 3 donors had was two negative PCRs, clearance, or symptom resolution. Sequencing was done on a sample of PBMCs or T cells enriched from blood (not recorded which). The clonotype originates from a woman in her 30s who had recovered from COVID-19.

The CDR3 loop is CASSYRTSGPNEQFF. The CDR3 nucleotides read TGTGCCAGCAGTTACAGGACTAGCGGGCCCAATGAGCAGTTCTTC. V and J are TRBV6-2 or TRBV6-3 and TRBJ2-1; TRBD2 agrees at 11 bases. After removal of 2 bases from V and 6 bases from J, the junction contained 3 bases not matched to a gene. The CDR3 sequence is 15 residues long. Germline V gene data show CDR1 as MNHEY and CDR2 as SVGEGT.